This TCR beta chain was documented in a study of T cell repertoires in cytomegalovirus infection. Across the study: From public TCR beta signatures came an indication of both CMV infection and matching HLA type.

One entry per CDR3 protein results from TCRdb running MiXCR on the reads. The sample has 740,000 or so distinct CDR3 sequences, about 40% seen once. Trimming removed 1 base from V and 5 bases from J; junction bases left unmatched: 7. The germline CDR1 and CDR2 sequences are KGHDR and SFDVKD. The CDR3 runs 16 residues. General study findings and limits: There were HLA-C-restricted CMV-specific TCR beta clonotypes dominating the ex vivo response. Summed frequency of public TCR beta families distinguished CMV carriers with the relevant HLA.

With regard to this clonotype: Its antigen remains unknown.

The receptor was derived from a human donor in good health (CMV status not recorded). Some clones in this sample may be carry-over from other donors' samples. The rearrangement joins TRBV24-1 to TRBJ2-1, with TRBD1 matching over 7 bases. The specimen was PBMCs. CDR3 residues: CATSDLIQGNNNEQFF. In DNA, the CDR3 is TGTGCCACCAGTGATTTAATACAGGGGAATAACAATGAGCAGTTCTTC.